Listed below are T cell receptor beta chains from one sample, sequenced in a study of shared clonotypes between healthy human individuals. Sequencing was performed with immunoSEQ multiplex PCR; in TCRdb, only in-frame clones are kept and a portion is missing. The sample contains roughly 640,000 clones, almost 97% of which appear only once. The sequencing input was naive CD4+ T cells sorted from blood. All receptors come from a woman aged 30 to 39 in good health. Each CDR3 is given with its conserved first and last residue. The order of the fields is CDR3 DNA, CDR3 protein, J gene, V gene, D gene, clone size. A D gene is named only where the DNA matches it firmly. Not all rows give a size; the values are once, few, many and, for expanded clones, a class.

TGTGCCAGCAGGAAAAGGGGGAACAATCAGCCCCAGCATTTT | CASRKRGNNQPQHF | TRBJ1-5 | TRBV28 | . | .
TGTGCCAGTAGTATTATTTTTGGATTTAACTATGGCTACACCTTC | CASSIIFGFNYGYTF | TRBJ1-2 | TRBV19 | . | .
TGCGCCAGCAGCTTGTATCAGGGGGCCACCGGGGAGCTGTTTTTT | CASSLYQGATGELFF | TRBJ2-2 | TRBV5-1 | TRBD1 | .
TGTGCCAGCAGCACCTCAACAGGTAATGGGGCTTTCTTT | CASSTSTGNGAFF | TRBJ1-1 | TRBV5-4 | . | once
TGTGCCAGCAGCAATCCAGGGGGCTACGAGCAGTACTTC | CASSNPGGYEQYF | TRBJ2-7 | TRBV6-5 | TRBD1 | .
TGTGCCATCAGTAAAACTTTGAACACTGAAGCTTTCTTT | CAISKTLNTEAFF | TRBJ1-1 | TRBV10-3 | . | .
TGTGCCAGCAGCTACGGACGTAAATCCTACGAGCAGTACTTC | CASSYGRKSYEQYF | TRBJ2-7 | TRBV2 | . | .
TGTGCCAGCAGTATCTGGACTAGCGGGAAGAAAAACATTCAGTACTTC | CASSIWTSGKKNIQYF | TRBJ2-4 | TRBV28 | TRBD2 | .
TGCGCCAGCAGTCAAAGCCAGATGGGAGCTTTCTTT | CASSQSQMGAFF | TRBJ1-1 | TRBV23-1 | . | .
TGTGCCAGCAGCTTAGGGGGCAGTTCCTACAATGAGCAGTTCTTC | CASSLGGSSYNEQFF | TRBJ2-1 | TRBV11-2 | . | .
TGTGCCAGCAGTTTGGGACAGGGGCCACCCCTCCACTTT | CASSLGQGPPLHF | TRBJ1-6 | TRBV28 | TRBD1 | .
TGTGCCAGCAGCTACACAGGTACAGATACGCAGTATTTT | CASSYTGTDTQYF | TRBJ2-3 | TRBV5-7 | . | .
TGTGCCAGTTCCCAAGGGTCGACAGGAGACTACGAGCAGTACTTC | CASSQGSTGDYEQYF | TRBJ2-7 | TRBV19 | . | .
TGTGCCAGCAGCTTAGTTATGGGGACTGAAGCTTTCTTT | CASSLVMGTEAFF | TRBJ1-1 | TRBV11-2 | . | .
TGTGCCACCAGCCCCGGGCCAGGGGCGAACGCTGAAGCTTTCTTT | CATSPGPGANAEAFF | TRBJ1-1 | TRBV15 | . | .
TGCGCCAGCAGCCAAGGACAGCAAGAGACCCAGTACTTC | CASSQGQQETQYF | TRBJ2-5 | TRBV5-1 | . | .
TGCGCCAGCAGTTATGCCCAAGGTCCCTACGAGCAGTACTTC | CASSYAQGPYEQYF | TRBJ2-7 | TRBV5-1 | . | .
TGTGCCAGCAGTGTGGAGGATACAATTAATGCCGGGGAGCTGTTTTTT | CASSVEDTINAGELFF | TRBJ2-2 | TRBV2 | . | .
TGTGCCAGTAGTATTCTGGCAGACAACACCGGGGAGCTGTTTTTT | CASSILADNTGELFF | TRBJ2-2 | TRBV19 | . | .
TGTGCCAGCAGCTTATTGGGGGGAGGGCCTGATGTGGAGACCCAGTACTTC | CASSLLGGGPDVETQYF | TRBJ2-5 | TRBV11-1 | TRBD2 | .
TGCGCCAGCAGCTTGGGAGCCCCGAGAGAAAAACTGTTTTTT | CASSLGAPREKLFF | TRBJ1-4 | TRBV5-1 | . | .
TGTGCCAGCACGGACAGGTTGAGCTACACCTTC | CASTDRLSYTF | TRBJ1-2 | TRBV6-1 | TRBD1 | .
TGTGCCAGCAGATCCGGGGTCGGAAACACCATATATTTT | CASRSGVGNTIYF | TRBJ1-3 | TRBV2 | . | .
TGTGCCAGCAGTTACCGTGCGGGTGAACCCTACGAGCAGTACTTC | CASSYRAGEPYEQYF | TRBJ2-7 | TRBV6-5 | . | .
TGTGCCAGCAGTTTCGGAGAAATACAAAGAGAGACCCAGTACTTC | CASSFGEIQRETQYF | TRBJ2-5 | TRBV28 | . | once
TGTGCCAGCAGCGTAGGTGGGACCCCGGACTACGAGCAGTACTTC | CASSVGGTPDYEQYF | TRBJ2-7 | TRBV9 | . | .
TGTGCCAGCAGTTCAACAGGGGGCCTTATCGGGGAGCTGTTTTTT | CASSSTGGLIGELFF | TRBJ2-2 | TRBV28 | TRBD1 | .
TGTGCCAGCAGCTTAGGACAGAACACTGAAGCTTTCTTT | CASSLGQNTEAFF | TRBJ1-1 | TRBV7-8 | . | .
TGTGCCAGCTTTGGTAGGGACACCTACTCGAACTATGGCTACACCTTC | CASFGRDTYSNYGYTF | TRBJ1-2 | TRBV21-1 | . | .
TGTGCCAGCAGCCCCAGGGGCGGGACCCTCTACAATGAGCAGTTCTTC | CASSPRGGTLYNEQFF | TRBJ2-1 | TRBV9 | . | .
TGTGCCAGCAGCGTACAGGGTTTCTTATACAATGAGCAGTTCTTC | CASSVQGFLYNEQFF | TRBJ2-1 | TRBV14 | . | .
TGTGCCAGCAGTTATGGACTAGCGGGAGGTTCCTACAATGAGCAGTTCTTC | CASSYGLAGGSYNEQFF | TRBJ2-1 | TRBV27 | TRBD2 | .
TGTGCCAGCAGTTCGGACAGGGTGGGAGTTTTTTGGATGAACACTGAAGCTTTCTTT | CASSSDRVGVFWMNTEAFF | TRBJ1-1 | TRBV7-9 | TRBD1 | .
TGTGCCAGTACGACCAAACCCCTTGCGACCGGGGAGCTGTTTTTT | CASTTKPLATGELFF | TRBJ2-2 | TRBV28 | . | .
TGTGCCAGCAGTTCAAAAACCGGGACAACAAGAACGCAGTATTTT | CASSSKTGTTRTQYF | TRBJ2-3 | TRBV27 | . | .
TGCGCCAGCAGCCTGGAGGGGAGTTACAATGAGCAGTTCTTC | CASSLEGSYNEQFF | TRBJ2-1 | TRBV5-1 | . | .
TGTGCCAGCAGCCGGGGACAGGGAATAGGGAAGCCCCAGCATTTT | CASSRGQGIGKPQHF | TRBJ1-5 | TRBV11-2 | TRBD1 | .
TGCGCCAGCAGTCAAGAAGGACGGGGGAATGAAAAACTGTTTTTT | CASSQEGRGNEKLFF | TRBJ1-4 | TRBV23-1 | . | .
TGTGCCAGCAGTTACTCGAGGGGATACGAGCAGTACTTC | CASSYSRGYEQYF | TRBJ2-7 | TRBV6-5 | . | .
TGTGCCAGCAGCATCCGACAGGGACGACAGCCCCAGCATTTT | CASSIRQGRQPQHF | TRBJ1-5 | TRBV7-3 | TRBD1 | .
TGTGCCAGCAGCTTAGTCTTCGGCCCCCAGCATTTT | CASSLVFGPQHF | TRBJ1-5 | TRBV7-2 | . | .
TGCGCCAGCAGCCGGGACGGCCAGAGCTCTGGGGCCAACGTCCTGACTTTC | CASSRDGQSSGANVLTF | TRBJ2-6 | TRBV5-1 | . | .
TGTGCCAGCAGTGAGTTAGCGTCCTACGAGCAGTACTTC | CASSELASYEQYF | TRBJ2-7 | TRBV2 | . | .
TGTGCCAGCAGCTTAGGCCTACCCCGTTACAATGAGCAGTTCTTC | CASSLGLPRYNEQFF | TRBJ2-1 | TRBV7-2 | . | .
TGTGCCATCAGTGAGCCAAACACCGGTGGCTACACCTTC | CAISEPNTGGYTF | TRBJ1-2 | TRBV10-3 | . | .
TGCAGCGTTGAAGATACCACAAAGACAGGGCAAGAGACCCAGTACTTC | CSVEDTTKTGQETQYF | TRBJ2-5 | TRBV29-1 | TRBD1 | .
TGTGCCAGCAGTATGGACAGCTTCAATCAGCCCCAGCATTTT | CASSMDSFNQPQHF | TRBJ1-5 | TRBV6-5 | . | .
TGTGCCAGCAGCTTAGTCAGGGAGGAAAACACCATATATTTT | CASSLVREENTIYF | TRBJ1-3 | TRBV11-2 | . | .
TGTGCCAGCAGCTTTGGACTTGCCTACGAGCAGTACTTC | CASSFGLAYEQYF | TRBJ2-7 | TRBV11-2 | . | .
TGTGCCAGCAGTTCGAATAGGCAGTTCACTGAAGCTTTCTTT | CASSSNRQFTEAFF | TRBJ1-1 | TRBV27 | . | .
TGCGCCAGCCGGACAGCCTATGGCTACACCTTC | CASRTAYGYTF | TRBJ1-2 | TRBV10-2 | . | .
TGCGCCAGCAGTCAGGGGCTATCGAATGAGCAGTTCTTC | CASSQGLSNEQFF | TRBJ2-1 | TRBV23-1 | . | .
TGTGCCAGCAGTTCAGGGTCTACCCTCACTAATGAAAAACTGTTTTTT | CASSSGSTLTNEKLFF | TRBJ1-4 | TRBV28 | . | .
TGTGCCAGCAGTTACTCCCGGGCCAAGACAGATACGCAGTATTTT | CASSYSRAKTDTQYF | TRBJ2-3 | TRBV6-5 | . | .
TGTGCCAGCAGCTCATACCGGGATATGAACACTGAAGCTTTCTTT | CASSSYRDMNTEAFF | TRBJ1-1 | TRBV7-9 | . | .
TGTGCCAGCAGGCCTCCGGGACTAGCGGGCAATGAGCAGTTCTTC | CASRPPGLAGNEQFF | TRBJ2-1 | TRBV11-2 | TRBD2 | .
TGTGCCAGCAGCTTAGTAGCGGGACTATACAATGAGCAGTTCTTC | CASSLVAGLYNEQFF | TRBJ2-1 | TRBV7-2 | TRBD2 | .
TGTGCCAGCAGTTTATTCACTGGAAACACCATATATTTT | CASSLFTGNTIYF | TRBJ1-3 | TRBV28 | . | .
TGTGCCAGCAGTTTTCCAGCGGGAGATACCATTCTCTACGAGCAGTACTTC | CASSFPAGDTILYEQYF | TRBJ2-7 | TRBV28 | TRBD2 | .